A single TCR beta chain is shown here with its context. Its target is not known. This entry is derived from a study of vaccination and CD4 T cells after COVID-19. With the Oncomine TCR Beta short-read assay, DNA from cultured CD4+ T cells was sequenced. MiXCR, run by TCRdb on the PCR reads, gives a single entry per CDR3 protein. The sample has some 16,000 distinct CDR3 sequences; about two fifths are singletons. Treatment given: 10-day PBMC culture with coronavirus spike peptide pools or control peptides (ViraFEST assay). Germline values: CDR1 SNHLY, CDR2 FYNNEI. The ends were cut back, 5 bases at V and 0 bases at J, with 10 bases in the middle. This CDR3 is built from 14 residues.

The sample was CD4+ T cells from blood, cultured in vitro, taken after SARS-CoV-2 vaccination. The TCR comes from a human donor who had recovered from COVID-19. V is TRBV2 and J is TRBJ1-2; tentatively, D is TRBD1 (5 bases). DNA of the CDR3: TGTGCCAGCAGTCCACGACAGCCTAACTATGGCTACACCTTC. Protein: CASSPRQPNYGYTF.